This TCR beta chain derives from a study of blood T cells in healthy people across ages. For every donor, a draw yielded roughly 9.3 milliliters of peripheral blood. Each sample used at least 6 million PBMCs. CDR1 and CDR2 from the germline V gene are SQVTM and ANQGSEA. The ends lost 2 bases at V and 2 bases at J; junction bases unmatched: 2. This CDR3 is 13 amino acids long. Next came a second PCR, run for about 7 to 12 cycles, which used a sample-barcoded 5' primer along with a J-beta primer mix. TCRdb independently ran MiXCR on the 5' RACE reads; one entry per CDR3 protein. The sample lists about a million distinct CDR3 sequences; roughly two fifths were seen once.

The TCR sequence derives from a man between 18 and 29 years old in good health. The J gene is TRBJ2-7, the V gene TRBV29-1, with 8 bases fitting TRBD1. Sequenced input: blood. The CDR3 DNA reads as TGCAGCGTTGAAATACAGGGGGCCTACGAGCAGTACTTC. The encoded protein is CSVEIQGAYEQYF.